These 13 T cell receptor beta chains share one sample of origin, sequenced in a study of blood T cells in healthy people across ages (dated by TCRdb to about 2015). The library came from 5' RACE. Instrument on record: Illumina HiSeq 2500. A second roughly 6 to 12 cycle PCR used a sample-barcoded 5' primer and a J-beta primer mix. TCRdb reworked the public reads: Q25 trimming with fastp, MiXCR clone assembly, productive beta chains retained. Entries that share a CDR3 protein sequence are merged under the most common genes and DNA. This sample is represented by approximately 780,000 distinct CDR3 sequences; roughly 24% of them were singletons. 2.5% to 3.5% of the sample comes from the top ten. This sample also appeared in a second study, on T cells of mothers and their children.

The sequencing sample was made of blood. These receptors all come from a boy between 5 and 17 years old in good health.

The chain has TRBV5-1 and TRBJ2-3, with 10 bases aligning to TRBD2. V lost 2 bases, J lost 2 bases, and 5 bases stayed unmatched. The CDR3 length is 16 residues. Germline V gives CDR1 SGHRS, CDR2 YFSETQ. CDR3 sequence reads: CASSFTSGVNTDTQYF. The CDR3 nucleotides read TGCGCCAGCAGCTTTACTAGCGGGGTTAACACAGATACGCAGTATTTT.

The CDR3 DNA is TGTGCCAGCAGTTTGACCCGCACCAGACATTCACCCCTCCACTTT. It translates to CASSLTRTRHSPLHF. The chain joins TRBV12-3 or TRBV12-4 to TRBJ1-6; D unresolved. V gave up 3 bases and J gave up 8 bases, with 14 bases separating them. This CDR3 has 15 residues.

The chain employs TRBV7-9 and TRBJ2-6; D uncertain. The CDR3 loop spans 15 amino acids. The V gene lost 8 bases and the J gene lost 2 bases, with 13 bases spanning the gap. CDR1 and CDR2 from the germline V gene are SEHNR and FQNEAQ (reference sequence). The CDR3 bases are TGTGCCAGCGCCCCGGTGGCCCCTGGGGCCAACGTCCTGACTTTC. Its protein is CASAPVAPGANVLTF.

The genes are TRBV6-6 and TRBJ2-5, with TRBD2 identical over 10 bases. TRBJ2-7 explains the end of the DNA better; the J call may be wrong. The germline CDR1 and CDR2 sequences are MNHNY and SVGAGI (reference sequence). The CDR3 runs to 14 residues. Here the CDR3 reads CASREGLAKYEQYF. The CDR3 DNA sequence: TGTGCCAGCAGGGAGGGACTAGCGAAATACGAGCAGTACTTC.

This chain links TRBV10-3 with TRBJ2-1; D ambiguous. Looked up from germline, CDR1 is ENHRY and CDR2 is SYGVKD. The CDR3 is made up of 12 amino acids. The V and J ends lost 11 bases and 0 bases respectively, with 8 bases between them. The CDR3 is CAVHSSYNEQFF. CDR3 nucleotide sequence: TGTGCCGTGCACAGCTCCTACAATGAGCAGTTCTTC.

The J gene is TRBJ2-3, the V gene TRBV20-1; 14 bases are shared with TRBD2. Germline-derived CDR1 and CDR2 are DFQATT and SNEGSKA (reference sequence). This CDR3 region has 17 residues. Trimming at V came to 5 bases and at J to 1 base, leaving 8 bases not matched to a gene. DNA for the CDR3: TGCAGTGCTCCGGGACTAGCGGGGGTCACCCGCACAGATACGCAGTATTTT. Its translation: CSAPGLAGVTRTDTQYF.

This clonotype was detected a few times. The final CDR3 position lacks the conserved phenylalanine or tryptophan, pointing to a likely read error. The chain has TRBV20-1 and TRBJ1-1; 8 bases line up with TRBD1. Unmatched junction bases numbered 9, after V lost 2 bases and J lost 4 bases. Germline assignment: CDR1 DFQATT and CDR2 SNEGSKA (reference sequence). The CDR3 spans 15 residues. For the CDR3, the DNA is TGCAGTGCTAGACACCGGGACAGGTGGGGCACTGAAGCTTTCCTT. It yields the protein CSARHRDRWGTEAFL.

Here the CDR3 DNA reads TGTGCCAGTAGAGATAGCGACCAAGAGACCCAGTACTTC. Protein product: CASRDSDQETQYF. The J gene is TRBJ2-5, the V gene TRBV27; D is possibly TRBD2 (5 bases). Germline lookup yields CDR1 MNHEY and CDR2 SMNVEV (reference sequence). This CDR3 has 13 amino acids. Trimming took 9 bases from V and 0 from J, leaving 11 bases between them.

This chain uses TRBV20-1 with TRBJ2-1; TRBD2 matches 15 bases. V trimming: 6 bases; J trimming: 4 bases; junction bases outside the gene matches: 4. The CDR3 contains 15 residues. Germline lookup yields CDR1 DFQATT and CDR2 SNEGSKA (reference sequence). The CDR3, as DNA: TGCAGTGCAAGGACTAGCGGGGGGGGTTACAATGAGCAGTTCTTC. Translating gives CSARTSGGGYNEQFF.

This clonotype was observed a handful of times. The V call is TRBV20-1, the J call TRBJ2-4; D may be TRBD2 (6 bases). Trimming took 0 bases from V and 0 from J, leaving 21 bases between them. The germline V gene encodes CDR1 DFQATT and CDR2 SNEGSKA (reference sequence). This CDR3 is 19 amino acids long. The CDR3 coding sequence is TGCAGTGCTAGAGATCTCGGAGGGGCCGGCTTCATAGCCAAAAACATTCAGTACTTC. Its protein product is CSARDLGGAGFIAKNIQYF.

The chain employs TRBV29-1 and TRBJ2-5; tentative D call: TRBD1 (7 bases). V gave up 5 bases and J gave up 3 bases, with 13 bases separating them. The CDR3 consists of 13 residues. Germline V lookup: CDR1 SQVTM, CDR2 ANQGSEA. The CDR3 here is CSVRRDREETQYF. DNA for the CDR3: TGCAGCGTTAGGAGGGACAGAGAAGAGACCCAGTACTTC.

This clonotype was counted between two and nine times. The chain joins TRBV12-3 or TRBV12-4 to TRBJ2-1, with D perhaps given as TRBD1 or TRBD2 (6 bases each). V shed 6 bases and J shed 5 bases, with 11 bases lying between them. This CDR3 is built from 13 residues. CDR3 DNA sequence: TGTGCCAGCAGCCCCGGGGGCAACAATGAGCAGTTCTTC. As protein: CASSPGGNNEQFF.

The rearrangement links TRBV9 to TRBJ2-5; 7 nucleotides match TRBD1. Matching the DNA end better, TRBJ2-7 makes the J call doubtful. The length of the CDR3 is 15 residues. Germline V gene data show CDR1 as SGDLS and CDR2 as YYNGEE. CDR3 coding DNA: TGTGCCAGCAGCGTGAGTGGGACAGCCTCCTACGAGCAGTACTTC. Translated: CASSVSGTASYEQYF.